These 9 T cell receptor beta chains originate from one sample sequenced in a study of blood T cells in healthy people across ages. A second about 7 to 12 cycle PCR used barcoded and J-beta primers. MiXCR, run by TCRdb on the 5' RACE reads, gives a single entry per CDR3 protein. The repertoire includes under 1,100,000 distinct CDR3 sequences, 25% of them detected once, and around 0.75% sits in the top ten. The data also belong to a second study, concerning T cells of mothers and their children.

Sequenced: blood. Receptors originate from a girl aged 2-10 years in good health.

This sequence joins TRBV10-3 and TRBJ2-5; D remains ambiguous. Trimming removed 3 bases from V and 3 bases from J, with 14 bases in between. The CDR3 is 15 amino acids. CDR1 ENHRY and CDR2 SYGVKD come from the germline V gene. Written as DNA, the CDR3 is TGTGCCATCAGTGACCGTAGTACAGCCGAAGAGACCCAGTACTTC. Its translation: CAISDRSTAEETQYF.

The chain employs TRBV14 and TRBJ1-1, with a possible D match to TRBD1 (5 bases). Trimming took off 4 bases at V and 9 bases at J, with 15 bases between the two ends. Per germline, CDR1 SGHDN and CDR2 FVKESK. This CDR3 region has 13 residues. CDR3 protein: CASSRALGLQAFF. The CDR3 DNA is TGTGCCAGCAGCCGTGCATTGGGACTTCAAGCTTTCTTT. Together with reference TRBV14 and TRBJ1-1, the CDR3 gives the full variable domain: EAGVTQFPSHSVIEKGQTVTLRCDPISGHDNLYWYRRVMGKEIKFLLHFVKESKQDESGMPNNRFLAERTGGTYSTLKVQPAELEDSGVYFCASSRALGLQAFFGQGTRLTVV.

Only a few counts were recorded for this clonotype. The V gene is TRBV20-1, the J gene TRBJ2-3, with 15 bases lining up with TRBD2. Germline V gene sequence: CDR1 DFQATT, CDR2 SNEGSKA (reference sequence). Trimming cost V 0 bases and J 10 bases; bases outside gene matches: 14. This CDR3 has 18 amino acids. The CDR3 reads CSARDPQRTSGGGNAQYF. For the CDR3, the DNA is TGCAGTGCTAGAGATCCACAGAGGACTAGCGGGGGGGGCAATGCGCAGTATTTT.

The genes are TRBV5-6 and TRBJ1-4; weak D call: TRBD1 (5 bases). This CDR3 region has 15 residues. The germline V gene encodes CDR1 SGHDT and CDR2 YYEEEE. V lost 4 bases and J 4 bases, leaving 14 bases between the germline ends. CDR3 nucleotide sequence: TGTGCCAGCAGCCCCGGATTGGGGGATAATGAAAAACTGTTTTTT. As protein: CASSPGLGDNEKLFF.

This clonotype was found a few times. The chain combines TRBV20-1 with TRBJ1-1; maybe TRBD1 (5 bases). The CDR3 length is 13 residues. From germline, CDR1 is DFQATT and CDR2 SNEGSKA (reference sequence). Trimming stripped 3 bases from V and 1 base from J, with 9 bases between. The CDR3 region has the DNA TGCAGTGCTAGGGGGACTGCGAACACTGAAGCTTTCTTT. Amino acids: CSARGTANTEAFF.

This sequence joins TRBV28 and TRBJ2-1; unclear D gene. This CDR3 spans 12 amino acids. V dropped 6 bases and J dropped 7 bases, with 10 bases sitting between them. The germline gives CDR1 MDHEN, CDR2 SYDVKM. The CDR3 region is CASSGDINEQFF. The CDR3 DNA reads as TGTGCCAGCAGCGGCGACATAAATGAGCAGTTCTTC.

The V call is TRBV4-3, the J call TRBJ2-2; the match to TRBD2 covers 7 bases. V lost 1 base and J lost 1; bases outside the gene matches: 12. This CDR3 has 19 amino acids. Germline V lookup: CDR1 LGHNA, CDR2 YSLEER. CDR3 in amino acids: CASSQGREKAGWNTGELFF. In DNA form, the CDR3 reads TGCGCCAGCAGCCAAGGGAGGGAGAAAGCGGGGTGGAACACCGGGGAGCTGTTTTTT.

This clonotype came up a few times. The V call is TRBV4-1, the J call TRBJ1-2; D ambiguous. The CDR3 is 15 amino acids. The V end was cut by 1 base, the J end by 3 bases, with 12 bases between. Germline V gene sequence: CDR1 MGHRA, CDR2 YSYEKL. The CDR3: CASSQVFSGYYGYTF. CDR3 nucleotides: TGCGCCAGCAGCCAAGTCTTCTCCGGGTACTATGGCTACACCTTC.

This chain joins TRBV20-1 and TRBJ2-1; 12 bases are shared with TRBD2. The CDR3 runs 16 residues. CDR1 DFQATT and CDR2 SNEGSKA come from the germline V gene (reference sequence). V was clipped by 5 bases and J by 9 bases; unmatched bases: 14. CDR3 in amino acids: CSARALASGRAGEQFF. The CDR3 nucleotides are TGCAGTGCTCGGGCTCTGGCTAGCGGGAGGGCCGGTGAGCAGTTCTTC.